This T cell receptor (beta chain) appears in the sequencing data of a study of Ad26.COV2.S vaccination and SARS-CoV-2 variants (dated by TCRdb to the early 2020s). Broadly, across the study: Donors in the vaccine arm were drawn from COV1001, a multicentre, randomized, double-blind, placebo-controlled phase I-IIa trial testing Ad26.COV2.S in healthy adults. Ad26.COV2.S was given intramuscularly at 5x10^10 or 1x10^11 viral particles, as a single shot or as two shots 56 days apart. The specificity and breadth of SARS-CoV-2-reactive T cell receptors after Ad26.COV2.S vaccination were assessed by TCRbeta repertoire sequencing. A total of 32 samples were included in the TCR-sequenced set, comprising roughly 20 Ad26.COV2.S vaccine recipients, 5 placebo recipients and 8 SARS-CoV-2 convalescent individuals. Participants in the trial were split at random into five groups of five each, receiving low-dose or high-dose Ad26.COV2.S once or twice, or else placebo on both occasions. Blinding of investigators to trial group allocation was maintained during experiments and outcome assessment.

TCRbeta CDR3 regions were sequenced with the immunoSEQ Assay. After extraction, genomic DNA underwent amplification by bias-controlled multiplex PCR, followed by high-throughput sequencing. Concerning the study's data processing: To quantify the absolute abundance of every unique TCRbeta CDR3 region, sequences were collapsed and filtered. Usable DNA was measured by amplifying reference genes present in all nucleated cells, and TCRbeta template counts were normalized to that usable DNA to estimate T cell fraction. Repertoire TCRs were annotated as SARS-CoV-2-specific when V gene, CDR3 amino acid sequence and J gene were exactly matched to a known reactive TCR set. The reference SARS-CoV-2 TCR set was derived from MIRA and filtered for enrichment in COVID-19-positive ImmuneCODE repertoires, a step that removed public or cross-reactive TCRs. Drawing on the MIRA antigens, annotated TCRs were analysed further at the level of specific ORF or position within ORF. Depth was the summed frequency of annotated unique rearrangements, while breadth was defined as annotated unique rearrangements over total unique productive rearrangements. Two-sided Wilcoxon rank-sum tests were used to compare TCR breadth between groups. The immuneACCESS repertoire file appears here via TCRdb, limited to in-frame rearrangements. These files lack a portion of the clones; in checked studies, under half of the deficit traces to unresolved V genes, and the cause of the others is not known. V and J calls plus clone size are reproduced from that table; the DNA served to infer D and trimming. Recorded for this sample are nearly 400,000 clones; about 89% of them occurred a single time. The ten largest clones capture under 2% of the sample.

General findings and caveats noted by the study authors: Vaccine and placebo recipients had comparable non-spike TCR breadth, which fits with the vaccine containing only spike. Higher spike-specific TCR breadth was observed in Ad26.COV2.S recipients than in placebo recipients (P = 0.0014). After vaccination, spike-specific CD8+ and CD4+ T cell responses were reported to show substantial breadth. The study was not powered for comparison of responses between vaccine doses or regimens. It was noted by the authors that total T cell responses may have been underestimated by the TCR breadth and depth analyses.

A word on this clone: Its antigen remains unidentified. Base qualities were left out, and no much larger clone turns up one base away.

The CDR3, from cysteine to phenylalanine, totals 18 residues. Only the CDR3 DNA is retained, 54 bases long and in frame from the first base. Reading the label with the study, this specimen's treatment or condition is: around 19 received Ad26.COV2.S at low or high dose, single or two shots; 5 received placebo; per-sample allocation not given. Repertoires of vaccine and placebo recipients were sequenced from samples taken on day 63 after the first injection. In Cohort 1b, more than 20 adults aged 18-55 years were enrolled at a single site in Boston, USA, between 29 July and 7 August 2020. Ad26.COV2.S consisted of a replication-incompetent adenovirus type 26 vector by which a prefusion-stabilized SARS-CoV-2 spike protein from the original Wuhan strain was expressed.

The specimen was peripheral blood, collected in a trial of Ad26.COV2.S vaccine versus placebo. This TCR was sampled from a person between 18 and 65 years old who received the Ad26.COV2.S COVID-19 vaccine or a placebo. The rearrangement combines TRBV21-1 with TRBJ1-5; the DNA was not used to check the table's D call, TRBD1. TRBV21-1 is described as a pseudogene. The bases read TGTGCCAGCAGCAAAGATAGACAGGAGGTTAGAGGCAATCAGCCCCAGCATTTT. This gives the protein CASSKDRQEVRGNQPQHF.